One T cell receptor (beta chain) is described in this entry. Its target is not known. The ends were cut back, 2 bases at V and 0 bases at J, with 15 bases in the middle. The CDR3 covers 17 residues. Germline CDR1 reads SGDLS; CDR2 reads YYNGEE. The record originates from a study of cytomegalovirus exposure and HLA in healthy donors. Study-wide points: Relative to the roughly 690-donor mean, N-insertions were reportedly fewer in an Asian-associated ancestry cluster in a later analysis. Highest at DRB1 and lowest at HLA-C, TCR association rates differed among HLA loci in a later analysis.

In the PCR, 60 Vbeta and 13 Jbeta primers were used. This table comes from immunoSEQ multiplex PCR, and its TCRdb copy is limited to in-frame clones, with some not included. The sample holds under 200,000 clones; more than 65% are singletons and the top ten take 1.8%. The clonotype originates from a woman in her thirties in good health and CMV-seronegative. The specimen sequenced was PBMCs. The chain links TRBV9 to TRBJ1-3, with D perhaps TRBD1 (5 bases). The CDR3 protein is CASSVSGTPSSGNTIYF. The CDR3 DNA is TGTGCCAGCAGCGTCTCCGGGACTCCAAGCTCTGGAAACACCATATATTTT.